These 28 T cell receptor beta chains came from one sample sequenced in a study of blood T cell repertoires in COVID-19. Clones were sequenced by immunoSEQ multiplex PCR, and TCRdb holds only the in-frame ones, with some missing. The profile shows about 180,000 clones, roughly 88% of them singletons. The sample taken for sequencing was peripheral blood. These receptors came from a human donor with active or convalescent COVID-19. The donor label of this sample is uncertain.

The chain couples TRBV11-2 to TRBJ2-7, with 11 bases that match TRBD2. V trimming: 3 bases; J trimming: 6 bases; junction bases outside the gene matches: 4. The CDR3 runs 14 residues. The germline V gene encodes CDR1 SGHAT and CDR2 FQNNGV. The CDR3 here is CASSFSGGAREQYF. In DNA form, the CDR3 reads TGTGCCAGCAGCTTTAGCGGGGGGGCCCGCGAGCAGTACTTC.

This clone was seen a few times. The V gene is TRBV28, the J gene TRBJ2-1; TRBD1 agrees at 9 bases. The trim removed 6 bases at V and 7 bases at J, leaving 13 bases unmatched. CDR1 and CDR2 from the germline V gene are MDHEN and SYDVKM. This CDR3 contains 16 residues. The CDR3 reads CASSLSGQGSGNEQFF. CDR3 nucleotides: TGTGCCAGCAGCCTCTCGGGACAGGGCTCAGGGAATGAGCAGTTCTTC.

The sample holds a few counts of this clone. The chain combines TRBV19 with TRBJ2-2, with D possibly matching TRBD2 (5 bases). V was shortened by 3 bases and J by 3 bases, with 11 bases between the two germline ends. CDR1 is LNHDA, CDR2 SQIVND, per germline (reference sequence). The length of the CDR3 is 15 residues. CDR3 in amino acids: CASSMRADYTGELFF. CDR3 nucleotides: TGTGCCAGTAGTATGAGGGCAGACTACACCGGGGAGCTGTTTTTT.

The chain uses TRBV6-1 and TRBJ1-2; 8 positions match TRBD1. The V gene end was trimmed by 0 bases and the J gene end by 9 bases; junction bases not matched to a gene: 6. This CDR3 is 14 amino acids long. CDR1 MNHNS and CDR2 SASEGT come from the germline V gene. CDR3 coding DNA: TGTGCCAGCAGTGAAGCTCCAGGGGGCTTAAGCTACACCTTC. As protein: CASSEAPGGLSYTF.

The chain is built from TRBV5-4 and TRBJ1-2, with a possible D match to TRBD1 (6 bases). CDR1 SGHNT and CDR2 YYREEE come from the germline V gene (reference sequence). The CDR3 length is 14 residues. The V end lost 3 bases, the J end lost 3 bases, and 12 bases lay between the germline ends. CDR3 coding DNA: TGTGCCAGCAGCTGGGAAGGGGGTGACTATGGCTACACCTTC. Its protein is CASSWEGGDYGYTF.

V and J are TRBV27 and TRBJ2-7; D is uncertain. The V gene lost 3 bases and the J gene lost 2 bases, with 11 bases spanning the gap. This CDR3 is built from 14 residues. CDR1 and CDR2 (germline): MNHEY, SMNVEV (reference sequence). The CDR3 coding sequence is TGTGCCAGCAGTTTTCTAGTCCCCCCCTACGAGCAGTACTTC. Its translation: CASSFLVPPYEQYF.

This sequence joins TRBV6-2 or TRBV6-3 and TRBJ1-5; D ambiguous. CDR1 MNHEY and CDR2 SVGEGT come from the germline V gene. The CDR3 is made up of 13 amino acids. With 1 base removed from V and 4 bases from J, the gap between germline ends came to 5 bases. CDR3 in DNA: TGTGCCAGCAGTTACTGGGAGAATCAGCCCCAGCATTTT. Amino acid sequence: CASSYWENQPQHF.

The chain uses TRBV5-1 and TRBJ2-7; 8 positions match TRBD2. V was pared by 0 bases and J by 9 bases, with 11 bases of the junction left unmatched. The CDR3 loop spans 15 amino acids. Germline-derived CDR1 and CDR2 are SGHRS and YFSETQ. CDR3 sequence (DNA): TGCGCCAGCAGCTTGGGCGGGGCCACCGGGGGGGTGCAGTACTTC. It yields the protein CASSLGGATGGVQYF. The entire variable domain, with the rest obtained from reference TRBV5-1 and TRBJ2-7, is as follows: KAGVTQTPRYLIKTRGQQVTLSCSPISGHRSVSWYQQTPGQGLQFLFEYFSETQRNKGNFPGRFSGRQFSNSRSEMNVSTLELGDSALYLCASSLGGATGGVQYFGPGTRLTVT.

The chain uses TRBV6-4 and TRBJ2-2; TRBD2 matches 9 bases. The CDR3 loop spans 17 amino acids. Germline CDR1 MRHNA, CDR2 SNTAGT. After removal of 0 bases from V and 5 bases from J, the junction contained 7 bases not matched to a gene. As DNA, the CDR3 is TGTGCCAGCAGTGACTCGGGGATAGCGGGAGTAACCGGGGAGCTGTTTTTT. It translates to CASSDSGIAGVTGELFF.

This chain connects TRBV6-5 to TRBJ2-7; 8 nucleotides agree with TRBD2. The CDR3 extends over 16 amino acids. The V gene end was trimmed by 2 bases and the J gene end by 3 bases; junction bases not matched to a gene: 9. The germline CDR1 and CDR2 sequences are MNHEY and SVGAGI. CDR3 nucleotide sequence: TGTGCCAGCAGTTACCTCCTAGGGACTAGTTACTACGAGCAGTACTTC. Encoded protein: CASSYLLGTSYYEQYF.

This sequence joins TRBV30 and TRBJ2-2; a possible D gene is TRBD2 (6 bases). CDR3 length: 15 amino acids. Germline V CDR1 and CDR2: GTSNPN, SVGIG (reference sequence). Trimming removed 3 bases at V and 1 base at J, with 12 bases between. CDR3 in amino acids: CAWRSLARNTGELFF. The DNA for the CDR3 is TGTGCCTGGAGGTCTCTAGCGAGGAACACCGGGGAGCTGTTTTTT.

The chain links TRBV3-1 (or the pseudogene TRBV3-2) to TRBJ2-3; 12 nucleotides match TRBD2. This CDR3 region has 20 residues. The junction had 12 bases not matched to a gene; V was cut back by 0 bases and J by 2 bases. CDR1 LGHDT and CDR2 YNNKEL come from the germline V gene (reference sequence). CDR3 sequence (DNA): TGTGCCAGCAGCCAAGATGGGCTAGCGGGAGGGCACACGACCACAGATACGCAGTATTTT. Translating it yields CASSQDGLAGGHTTTDTQYF.

The chain combines TRBV19 with TRBJ2-5; 12 positions match TRBD1. Germline lookup yields CDR1 LNHDA and CDR2 SQIVND (reference sequence). The V and J ends lost 5 bases and 4 bases, in that order; junction bases with no gene match: 8. CDR3 length equals 16 residues. CDR3 sequence (DNA): TGTGCCAGTAGTGTCCCGGGACAGGGGGCGCGAGAGACCCAGTACTTC. This translates into CASSVPGQGARETQYF.

The J gene is TRBJ2-1, the V gene TRBV27; no firm D call. The germline gives CDR1 MNHEY, CDR2 SMNVEV (reference sequence). V lost 5 bases and J 7 bases, leaving 15 bases between the germline ends. The CDR3 covers 14 residues. This chain's CDR3 is CASSHPGSWNEQFF. The CDR3 DNA is TGTGCCAGCAGTCACCCCGGGTCATGGAATGAGCAGTTCTTC.

The chain carries TRBV18 and TRBJ1-6, with 7 positions matching TRBD1. V dropped 5 bases and J dropped 0; count of bases not matched to a gene: 4. Germline-derived CDR1 and CDR2 are KGHSH and LQKENI. This CDR3 contains 16 residues. Here the CDR3 DNA reads TGTGCCAGCTCAACGACAGGGAGCTCCTATAATTCACCCCTCCACTTT. This gives the protein CASSTTGSSYNSPLHF.

In its sample, this clone was seen once. V gene TRBV28 combines with J gene TRBJ1-1; D call uncertain. With 5 bases removed from V and 5 bases from J, the gap between germline ends came to 9 bases. The CDR3 covers 12 residues. Germline values: CDR1 MDHEN, CDR2 SYDVKM. In DNA, the CDR3 is TGTGCCAGCAGTGATGGGCGAACTGAAGCTTTCTTT. Translating gives CASSDGRTEAFF.

The chain uses TRBV27 and TRBJ2-7, with D possibly being TRBD2 (6 bases). V lost 6 bases, J lost 3 bases, and 15 bases lay in between. Germline CDR1 reads MNHEY; CDR2 reads SMNVEV (reference sequence). The CDR3 sequence is 14 residues long. In DNA form, the CDR3 reads TGTGCCAGCAGGTACCGGGACTCGGGCTACGAGCAGTACTTC. Its protein product is CASRYRDSGYEQYF.

The count of this clone is one. This sequence joins TRBV24-1 and TRBJ1-5; 8 nucleotides line up with TRBD1. CDR1 and CDR2 from the germline V gene are KGHDR and SFDVKD. With V trimmed by 4 bases and J by 5 bases, 6 bases remained unmatched. The CDR3 has 15 amino acids. Written as DNA, the CDR3 is TGTGCCACCAGTGACACCACAGGGGGTGATCAGCCCCAGCATTTT. It translates to CATSDTTGGDQPQHF.

The chain has TRBV12-5 and TRBJ2-1; 9 bases line up with TRBD2. The germline gives CDR1 LGHNT, CDR2 FRNRAP. The CDR3 is made up of 17 amino acids. V gave up 2 bases and J gave up 10 bases; unmatched junction bases: 15. CDR3 residues: CASGLIQGLAGFGEQFF. CDR3 in DNA: TGTGCTAGTGGTTTGATACAGGGACTAGCAGGGTTTGGAGAGCAGTTCTTC.

The rearrangement uses TRBV19 and TRBJ1-2; 10 bases fit TRBD1. V gave up 5 bases and J gave up 5 bases; unmatched junction bases: 11. Germline V gene lookup returns CDR1 LNHDA and CDR2 SQIVND (reference sequence). The CDR3 sequence is 16 residues long. For the CDR3, the DNA is TGTGCCAGTAGTGTACCCGGGACAGGGGAACGTTATGGCTACACCTTC. Translation: CASSVPGTGERYGYTF. Full variable domain (rest looked up from reference TRBV19 and TRBJ1-2): DGGITQSPKYLFRKEGQNVTLSCEQNLNHDAMYWYRQDPGQGLRLIYYSQIVNDFQKGDIAEGYSVSREKKESFPLTVTSAQKNPTAFYLCASSVPGTGERYGYTFGSGTRLTVV.

This sequence joins TRBV14 and TRBJ2-3; maybe TRBD1 (6 bases). The CDR3 spans 14 residues. V dropped 6 bases and J dropped 5 bases, with 15 bases sitting between them. Germline V gene sequence: CDR1 SGHDN, CDR2 FVKESK. The CDR3 DNA is TGTGCCAGCAGGGACAGAAGCGTTCGAGATACGCAGTATTTT. Its protein product is CASRDRSVRDTQYF.

This clone was counted a few times. The chain combines TRBV25-1 with TRBJ1-6; D may be TRBD1 (5 bases). V lost 4 bases and J 11 bases, leaving 15 bases between the germline ends. The CDR3 runs 14 residues. CDR1 is MGHDK and CDR2 is SYGVNS in the germline V gene. This CDR3 reads CASSARAGGTPLHF. CDR3 sequence (DNA): TGTGCCAGCAGTGCACGGGCCGGGGGGACACCCCTCCACTTT.

Note on this clone: A read error may account for a junction end that differs from germline. This chain uses TRBV29-1 with TRBJ2-7; 7 positions agree with TRBD1. Germline CDR1 reads SQVTM; CDR2 reads ANQGSEA. The CDR3 loop spans 8 amino acids. CDR3: CSAGGGDF. In DNA, the CDR3 is TGCAGCGCAGGGGGTGGGGACTTC.

DNA for the CDR3: TGTGCCAGCAGCTCTTACAGGGGGACTGGAAACACCATATATTTT. Translation: CASSSYRGTGNTIYF. The chain joins TRBV7-9 to TRBJ1-3, with 8 bases matching TRBD1. V lost 4 bases and J lost 2; bases outside the gene matches: 4. This CDR3 comprises 15 residues. CDR1 is SEHNR and CDR2 is FQNEAQ in the germline V gene (reference sequence).

The chain employs TRBV29-1 and TRBJ1-4, with D tentatively TRBD1 (6 bases). Trimming left V 4 bases short and J 7 bases short, with 16 bases between. Looked up from germline, CDR1 is SQVTM and CDR2 is ANQGSEA. The CDR3 runs 14 residues. The CDR3 region is CSVVEDSSGEKLFF. CDR3 in DNA: TGCAGCGTTGTTGAGGACAGCTCTGGTGAAAAACTGTTTTTT.

The chain is built from TRBV18 and TRBJ2-3; D possibly corresponds to TRBD1 (6 bases). V was clipped by 4 bases and J by 5 bases, with 16 bases between them. Germline V gene sequence: CDR1 KGHSH, CDR2 LQKENI. CDR3 length: 15 residues. The CDR3 nucleotides are TGTGCCAGCTCACACCGGGACATGGGTAGAGATACGCAGTATTTT. Protein product: CASSHRDMGRDTQYF. Full variable domain (outside the CDR3, taken from reference TRBV18 and TRBJ2-3): NAGVMQNPRHLVRRRGQEARLRCSPMKGHSHVYWYRQLPEEGLKFMVYLQKENIIDESGMPKERFSAEFPKEGPSILRIQQVVRGDSAAYFCASSHRDMGRDTQYFGPGTRLTVL.

This rearrangement joins TRBV11-2 to TRBJ1-1; D remains unclear. The CDR3 consists of 14 residues. Deletions cut 3 bases from V and 5 bases from J, with 13 bases between. Germline V lookup: CDR1 SGHAT, CDR2 FQNNGV. CDR3: CASSFPGGWTEAFF. The CDR3 coding sequence is TGTGCCAGCAGCTTCCCGGGTGGGTGGACTGAAGCTTTCTTT.

The rearrangement uses TRBV18 and TRBJ2-3; 11 bases line up with TRBD2. The V and J ends lost 6 bases and 4 bases, in that order; junction bases with no gene match: 12. This CDR3 is built from 17 residues. Germline-derived CDR1 and CDR2 are KGHSH and LQKENI. CDR3: CASSPNRLAGGADTQYF. The CDR3 DNA follows: TGTGCCAGCTCTCCGAACCGGCTAGCGGGGGGCGCAGATACGCAGTATTTT.